This T cell receptor (beta chain) comes out of a study of shared clonotypes between healthy human individuals (dated by TCRdb to 2020 to 2021). Concerning the study at large: The cohort included three men and two women between 18 and 49 years of age. Between about 0.9 and 10 billion PBMCs per donor were obtained by leukapheresis. Different laboratories and diverse techniques were used to prepare libraries and sequence TCR repertoires, to increase sequencing depth and limit assay-specific biases. Per donor, three plates each were used for CD4 naive and CD4 memory, two for CD8 naive, and one for CD8 memory. Blood TCR repertoires of about five healthy adults were deeply sequenced to estimate repertoire size and the extent of clonotype sharing between individuals.

About this clone itself: The antigen it recognizes is unknown. No quality values exist for individual bases; no much larger clone is one base distant.

Trimming removed 2 bases from V and 2 bases from J, leaving 9 bases between the germline ends. Taken from cysteine to phenylalanine, the CDR3 has 14 residues. Only the CDR3 portion is preserved as DNA: 42 bases, with reading frame beginning at the first base. Reading the germline V gene gives CDR1 MNHEY and CDR2 SVGAGI. Healthy HIV-negative adults with no recently reported acute infections or vaccinations were included as donors. Every donor was a Caucasian adult living in Nashville, Tennessee, USA. Magnetic negative selection was used to enrich CD4+ T cells, after which naive cells were positively selected on CD45RA and the negative fraction became the memory subset. Blood was obtained by leukapheresis, after which PBMCs were separated by Ficoll-Histopaque density gradient centrifugation and cryopreserved in liquid nitrogen vapor phase. Analytical flow cytometry was used to check the purity and quantity of each magnetically sorted T cell population. Genomic DNA was isolated from each sorted fraction and quantified by UV absorbance on a Nanodrop 2000c.

Using the deep immunoSEQ assay, TCR CDR3 regions were amplified from genomic DNA by multiplex PCR. Genomic DNA extracted from each cell subset was distributed evenly over all wells of several immunoSEQ 96-well plates, and each plate served as one replicate. Each replicate PCR for sorted subsets received about 200 ng genomic DNA, equal to roughly 30,000 T cell genomes. Purified libraries were measured with a Qubit 3.0 fluorometer, size-checked on a Bioanalyzer 2100, and measured again with the KAPA Library Quantification kit. Every immunoSEQ 96-well plate was sequenced on a separate single-read 150-cycle Illumina NextSeq 550 flow cell. For the original study's pipeline: Because the immunoSEQ output held only junctional sequences and lacked quality scores, the filtering could not match the filtering applied to full-length reads. To assign V/J genes and CDR3, sequences were annotated against IMGT germline references using PyIR, a Python wrapper for IgBLAST v1.9. Reads were filtered out if the reads had weak V/J assignments (E-value above 1e-6), no CDR3, stop codons, out-of-frame junctions, or ambiguous translated residues. V3J clonotypes were defined by identical inferred V gene, J gene, and CDR3 amino acid sequence. Percentage overlap between repertoires was computed as shared unique clonotypes divided by the size of the smaller repertoire. Three approaches were used to assess repertoire richness: RTK rarefaction, the Chao1 estimator, and Recon v2.1 estimates of unobserved clonotypes. Generation probabilities for all TCRbeta clonotypes obtained by the gDNA method from several donors were computed using OLGA. TCRdb stores this immuneACCESS table with in-frame sequences only. Part of the clones is absent; in the studies checked, under half of the shortfall reflects unresolved V genes, and no reason is known for the rest. Clone size and V and J calls were adopted from that table, with D and trimming inferred from the DNA. For this sample there are more than 2,000,000 clones; approximately 94% appear just once. The ten largest clones capture 0.14% of the sample.

Paper-wide results and their limitations: When several donors were compared, the shared fraction of clonotypes was 5% to 6.5% for naive CD4, 3.5% to 4% for naive CD8, more than 2% for memory CD4, and approximately 0.4% for memory CD8. The small number of donors limited the genetic and exposure-history diversity represented. Larger estimated clonotype richness was generally found for naive subsets than for memory subsets. Compared with non-shared clonotypes, the clonotypes found in all four sorted-subset donors had higher generation probabilities. Pairwise subsampling led to the expectation that sequencing depth would affect the degree of clonotype sharing among donors. Even with the large sequencing depth, rarefaction of the sorted-subset datasets indicated that sequencing was incomplete. Only blood was sampled, and tissue TCR repertoires likely differ from those in blood.

The TCR was taken from a young man in good health. The sequencing input was naive CD4+ T cells sorted from blood. The cell subset or site tag for this specimen amounts to: CD45RA+ positively selected. The chain is assembled from TRBV6-5 and TRBJ1-1; the D gene identity is not certain. The base sequence is TGTGCCAGCAGTTACGTCGGAATTAACACTGAAGCTTTCTTT. Its translation is CASSYVGINTEAFF.